Listed below are T cell receptor beta chains from one sample, sequenced in a study of shared clonotypes between healthy human individuals. Assay used: immunoSEQ multiplex PCR; TCRdb lists only in-frame clones, some missing. The top ten clones hold around 0.14% of a sample with millions of clones, roughly 92% of them seen once. The sample taken for sequencing was naive CD4+ T cells sorted from blood. The receptors derive from a man in his late teens or twenties in good health. CDR3s include the opening cysteine and the closing phenylalanine or tryptophan. Each record gives: V gene, J gene, D gene, CDR3 protein, CDR3 DNA. The D gene is left open where the match is weak.

TRBV9,TRBJ1-5,TRBD1,CASSTRGEGAYQPQHF,TGTGCCAGCAGCACCCGGGGGGAGGGGGCTTATCAGCCCCAGCATTTT
TRBV21-1,TRBJ1-5,-,CASSKTPHRGAQPQHF,TGTGCCAGCAGCAAAACCCCACACCGGGGCGCTCAGCCCCAGCATTTT
TRBV5-1,TRBJ1-6,TRBD1,CASSPDRANSPLHF,TGCGCCAGCAGCCCCGACAGGGCCAATTCACCCCTCCACTTT
TRBV6-5,TRBJ2-5,-,CASSYSTLQETQYF,TGTGCCAGCAGTTACTCGACACTACAAGAGACCCAGTACTTC
TRBV7-6,TRBJ2-2,-,CASSPGENTGELFF,TGTGCCAGCAGCCCGGGAGAGAACACCGGGGAGCTGTTTTTT
TRBV7-2,TRBJ2-7,TRBD2,CASSFPLAGVREQYF,TGTGCCAGCAGCTTCCCACTAGCGGGGGTACGGGAGCAGTACTTC
TRBV4-3,TRBJ1-1,-,CASSQEQGNTEAFF,TGCGCCAGCAGCCAAGAACAGGGAAACACTGAAGCTTTCTTT
TRBV5-1,TRBJ2-1,-,CASSSLGSSYNEQFF,TGCGCCAGCAGCTCGCTGGGGAGCTCCTACAATGAGCAGTTCTTC
TRBV7-2,TRBJ2-5,-,CASSSLADGETQYF,TGTGCCAGCAGTTCATTAGCGGACGGGGAGACCCAGTACTTC
TRBV18,TRBJ1-1,-,CASSPNYMNTEAFF,TGTGCCAGCTCACCCAATTACATGAACACTGAAGCTTTCTTT
TRBV5-4,TRBJ1-1,-,CASSPTQNTEAFF,TGTGCCAGCAGCCCTACTCAGAACACTGAAGCTTTCTTT
TRBV11-2,TRBJ2-2,-,CASSLRRQSGSLRTGELFF,TGTGCCAGCAGCTTGAGGCGACAATCAGGGAGTTTGCGCACCGGGGAGCTGTTTTTT
TRBV28,TRBJ1-5,-,CASSFGGRQPQHF,TGTGCCAGCAGTTTCGGAGGAAGACAGCCCCAGCATTTT
TRBV6-5,TRBJ2-7,TRBD1,CASRMGQGGSYEQYF,TGTGCCAGCAGAATGGGACAGGGGGGGTCCTACGAGCAGTACTTC
TRBV18,TRBJ2-5,TRBD2,CATRPAGSQETQYF,TGTGCCACCCGCCCAGCGGGGTCGCAAGAGACCCAGTACTTC
TRBV30,TRBJ2-3,-,CAWTFFPSTDTQYF,TGTGCCTGGACTTTCTTTCCTAGCACAGATACGCAGTATTTT